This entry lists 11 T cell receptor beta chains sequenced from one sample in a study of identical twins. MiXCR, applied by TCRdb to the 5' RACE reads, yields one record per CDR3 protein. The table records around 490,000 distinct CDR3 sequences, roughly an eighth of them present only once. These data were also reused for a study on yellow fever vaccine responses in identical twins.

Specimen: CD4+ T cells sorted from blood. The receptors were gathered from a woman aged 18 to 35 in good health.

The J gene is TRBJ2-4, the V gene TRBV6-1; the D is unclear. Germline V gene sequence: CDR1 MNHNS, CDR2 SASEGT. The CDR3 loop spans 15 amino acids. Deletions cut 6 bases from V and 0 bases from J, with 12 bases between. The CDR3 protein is CASSPQSLAKNIQYF. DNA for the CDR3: TGTGCCAGCAGCCCTCAGTCACTAGCCAAAAACATTCAGTACTTC.

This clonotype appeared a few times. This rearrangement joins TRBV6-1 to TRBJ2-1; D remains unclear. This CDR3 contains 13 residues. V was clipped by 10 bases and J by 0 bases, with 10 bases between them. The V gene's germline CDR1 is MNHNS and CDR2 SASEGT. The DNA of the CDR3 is TGTGCCACGTCACTAAGCTCCTACAATGAGCAGTTCTTC. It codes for CATSLSSYNEQFF.

For the CDR3, the DNA is TGTGCCAGCAGCGGGAGGACTGGAAGTTCTCCCTACGAGCAGTACTTC. Translating gives CASSGRTGSSPYEQYF. The chain has TRBV5-4 and TRBJ2-7, with D perhaps TRBD2 (6 bases). Trimming left V 4 bases short and J 2 bases short, with 19 bases between. CDR3 length: 16 residues. Per germline, CDR1 SGHNT and CDR2 YYREEE (reference sequence).

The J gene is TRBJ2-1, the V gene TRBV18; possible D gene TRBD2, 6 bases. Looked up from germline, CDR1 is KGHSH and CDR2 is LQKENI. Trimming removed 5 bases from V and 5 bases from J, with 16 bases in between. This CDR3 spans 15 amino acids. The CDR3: CASSRDWTYDNEQFF. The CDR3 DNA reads TGTGCCAGCTCAAGGGACTGGACGTACGACAATGAGCAGTTCTTC.

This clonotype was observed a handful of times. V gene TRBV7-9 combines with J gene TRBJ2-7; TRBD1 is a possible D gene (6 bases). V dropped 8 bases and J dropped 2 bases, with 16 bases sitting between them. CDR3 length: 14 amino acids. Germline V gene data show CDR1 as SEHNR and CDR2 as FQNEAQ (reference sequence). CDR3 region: CASSRRGDTYEQYF. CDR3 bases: TGTGCCAGCTCGCGCAGGGGCGATACCTACGAGCAGTACTTC.

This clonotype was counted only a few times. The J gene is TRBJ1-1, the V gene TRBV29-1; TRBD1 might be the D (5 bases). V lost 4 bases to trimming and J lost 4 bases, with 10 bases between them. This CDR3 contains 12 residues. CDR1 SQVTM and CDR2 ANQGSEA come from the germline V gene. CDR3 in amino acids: CSVVQGFTEAFF. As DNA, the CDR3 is TGCAGCGTTGTGCAGGGTTTCACTGAAGCTTTCTTT.

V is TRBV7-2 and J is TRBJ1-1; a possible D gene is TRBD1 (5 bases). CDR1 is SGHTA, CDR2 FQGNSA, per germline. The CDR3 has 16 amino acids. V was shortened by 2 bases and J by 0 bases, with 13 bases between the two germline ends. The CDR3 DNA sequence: TGTGCCAGCAGCTTACGGCAGGGCCGGATGAACACTGAAGCTTTCTTT. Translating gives CASSLRQGRMNTEAFF.

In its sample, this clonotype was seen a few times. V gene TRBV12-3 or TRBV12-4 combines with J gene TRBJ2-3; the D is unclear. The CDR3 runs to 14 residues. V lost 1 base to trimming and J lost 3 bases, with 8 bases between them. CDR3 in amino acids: CASSLDLGTDTQYF. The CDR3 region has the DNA TGTGCCAGCAGTTTAGATCTGGGTACAGATACGCAGTATTTT.

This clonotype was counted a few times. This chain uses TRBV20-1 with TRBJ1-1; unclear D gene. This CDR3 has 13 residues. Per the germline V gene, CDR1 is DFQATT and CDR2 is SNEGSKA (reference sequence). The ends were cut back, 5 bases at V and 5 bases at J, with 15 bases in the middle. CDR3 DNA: TGCAGTGCTCCTCCTCCGGGTCGGACTGAAGCTTTCTTT. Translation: CSAPPPGRTEAFF.

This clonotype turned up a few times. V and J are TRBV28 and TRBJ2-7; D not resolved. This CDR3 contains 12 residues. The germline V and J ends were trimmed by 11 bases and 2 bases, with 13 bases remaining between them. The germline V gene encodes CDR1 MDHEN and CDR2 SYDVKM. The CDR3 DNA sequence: TGTGCCGCGACCGACCCCCCCTACGAGCAGTACTTC. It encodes CAATDPPYEQYF. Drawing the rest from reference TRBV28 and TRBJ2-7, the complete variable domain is DVKVTQSSRYLVKRTGEKVFLECVQDMDHENMFWYRQDPGLGLRLIYFSYDVKMKEKGDIPEGYSVSREKKERFSLILESASTNQTSMYLCAATDPPYEQYFGPGTRLTVT.

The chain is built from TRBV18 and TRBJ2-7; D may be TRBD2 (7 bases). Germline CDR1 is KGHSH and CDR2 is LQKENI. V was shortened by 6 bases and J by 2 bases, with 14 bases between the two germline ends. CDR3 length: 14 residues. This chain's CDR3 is CASSEGGAAYEQYF. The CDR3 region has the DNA TGTGCCAGCTCCGAGGGGGGGGCCGCCTACGAGCAGTACTTC. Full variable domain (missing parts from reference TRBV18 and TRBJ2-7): NAGVMQNPRHLVRRRGQEARLRCSPMKGHSHVYWYRQLPEEGLKFMVYLQKENIIDESGMPKERFSAEFPKEGPSILRIQQVVRGDSAAYFCASSEGGAAYEQYFGPGTRLTVT.